This TCR beta chain was sequenced during a study of OX40 agonist ivuxolimab in advanced cancers. The germline V gene encodes CDR1 SGHRS and CDR2 YFSETQ. Trimming cost V 2 bases and J 3 bases, with 8 bases left between them. The CDR3 totals 14 residues. Profiled with immunoSEQ multiplex PCR; TCRdb holds only in-frame clones, not every one. The table has 55,000 to 75,000 clones, more than 80% seen once. The timepoints at which blood was sampled were baseline, cycle 4 day 1, and cycle 7 day 1. The clonotype originates from an adult with an advanced solid tumor such as melanoma, head and neck, liver or kidney cancer. The material sequenced was CD4+ or CD8+ T cells sorted from blood, taken in a trial of the OX40 agonist ivuxolimab. V is TRBV5-1 and J is TRBJ2-2; D perhaps matches TRBD1 (5 bases). The CDR3: CASSFRGYTGELFF. The CDR3 bases are TGCGCCAGCAGCTTTAGGGGCTACACCGGGGAGCTGTTTTTT.